These 19 T cell receptor beta chains share one sample of origin, sequenced in a study of blood T cell repertoires in COVID-19 (dated by TCRdb to about 2020). Library construction relied on the immunoSEQ multiplex PCR assay. TCRdb's version of the immuneACCESS table is confined to in-frame rearrangements and falls short of the full clone set. An unresolved V gene accounts for under half of the shortfall where checked; the remainder is of unknown origin. For this sample there are about 250,000 clones; 85% to 90% appear just once. The leading ten clones occupy 2% to 2.5% of the sample. Sequenced input: peripheral blood. These receptors originate from a woman aged 60-70 years with COVID-19, enrolled during active disease.

The chain employs TRBV12-5 and TRBJ1-3; D is ambiguous. V dropped 6 bases and J dropped 2 bases, with 17 bases sitting between them. Germline V gene lookup returns CDR1 LGHNT and CDR2 FRNRAP. This CDR3 region has 16 residues. The CDR3 DNA is TGTGCTAGTGGGAATAACAGAGGACTCACTGGAAACACCATATATTTT. Translated: CASGNNRGLTGNTIYF.

The chain carries TRBV4-2 and TRBJ1-2; 9 bases line up with TRBD1. Trimming took 4 bases from V and 2 from J; bases not matched to a gene: 11. CDR1 is LGHNA and CDR2 is YNFKEQ in the germline V gene. The CDR3 loop spans 17 amino acids. CDR3: CASSRELMGQGNYGYTF. CDR3 nucleotide sequence: TGTGCCAGCAGCCGAGAACTTATGGGACAGGGAAACTATGGCTACACCTTC.

The chain combines TRBV23-1 with TRBJ1-2; no clear D gene. TRBV23-1 is reported as an ORF; its role is uncertain. The CDR3 has 18 residues. The V end lost 6 bases, the J end lost 5 bases, and 28 bases lay between the germline ends. CDR3 coding DNA: TGCGCCAGCAGAACCCTTCCCGAGGGAGTACCTCCCCAATATGGCTACACCTTC. It translates to CASRTLPEGVPPQYGYTF.

V gene TRBV24-1 combines with J gene TRBJ2-2, with D unresolved. V was cut by 8 bases and J by 3 bases, with 12 bases left in between. Germline V gene data show CDR1 as KGHDR and CDR2 as SFDVKD. The CDR3 extends over 14 amino acids. The CDR3 nucleotides read TGTGCCACCAAAGCAGGTTCTGACACCGGGGAGCTGTTTTTT. Residues: CATKAGSDTGELFF.

V usage is TRBV7-2 and J usage is TRBJ2-7; D gene unclear. Trimming stripped 2 bases from V and 7 bases from J, with 6 bases between. The CDR3 totals 11 residues. CDR1 is SGHTA and CDR2 is FQGNSA in the germline V gene. CDR3 nucleotides: TGTGCCAGCAGCTTACCGGGTGAGCAGTACTTC. Translating gives CASSLPGEQYF.

The chain carries TRBV5-4 and TRBJ2-6; weak D call: TRBD1 (6 bases). There are 18 residues in the CDR3. Trimming shortened V by 3 bases and J by 1 base, and 17 bases separated the two germline ends. CDR1 is SGHNT, CDR2 YYREEE, per germline (reference sequence). CDR3 in DNA: TGTGCCAGCAGCTCCATACAGGGCTTGGGTTCTGGGGCCAACGTCCTGACTTTC. Amino acid sequence: CASSSIQGLGSGANVLTF.

This chain links TRBV7-9 with TRBJ2-1; maybe TRBD2 (6 bases). CDR3 length: 15 amino acids. The V and J ends lost 2 bases and 9 bases respectively, with 17 bases between them. The germline V gene encodes CDR1 SEHNR and CDR2 FQNEAQ (reference sequence). CDR3 protein: CASSLLRLVAGEQFF. The CDR3 DNA is TGTGCCAGCAGCTTACTCCGACTAGTTGCGGGTGAGCAGTTCTTC.

The chain uses TRBV7-2 and TRBJ2-5; D is undetermined. V lost 2 bases, J lost 1 base, and 14 bases lay in between. This CDR3 region has 16 residues. CDR1 is SGHTA, CDR2 FQGNSA, per germline. The CDR3 here is CASSLTRLAGQETQYF. DNA for the CDR3: TGTGCCAGCAGCTTAACGAGGTTAGCCGGCCAAGAGACCCAGTACTTC. Full variable domain (remainder filled in from reference TRBV7-2 and TRBJ2-5): GAGVSQSPSNKVTEKGKDVELRCDPISGHTALYWYRQSLGQGLEFLIYFQGNSAPDKSGLPSDRFSAERTGGSVSTLTIQRTQQEDSAVYLCASSLTRLAGQETQYFGPGTRLLVL.

The genes are TRBV7-9 and TRBJ1-4; possibly TRBD1 for D (6 bases). Germline-derived CDR1 and CDR2 are SEHNR and FQNEAQ (reference sequence). Trimming cost V 2 bases and J 5 bases, with 24 bases left between them. The CDR3 extends over 19 amino acids. CDR3 loop: CASSLMGTSDRFLNEKLFF. In DNA form, the CDR3 reads TGTGCCAGCAGCTTAATGGGAACGTCAGACAGGTTCTTAAATGAAAAACTGTTTTTT.

The gene calls are TRBV6-5 and TRBJ2-7; TRBD2 agrees at 7 bases. The CDR3 has 12 residues. Germline CDR1 is MNHEY and CDR2 is SVGAGI. Trimming took 6 bases from V and 6 from J; bases not matched to a gene: 5. CDR3 in amino acids: CASRGGVGEQYF. CDR3 in DNA: TGTGCCAGCAGGGGAGGGGTCGGCGAGCAGTACTTC.

The chain uses TRBV11-2 and TRBJ2-2; TRBD2 matches 11 bases. Per germline, CDR1 SGHAT and CDR2 FQNNGV. Unmatched junction bases numbered 6, after V lost 8 bases and J lost 4 bases. The CDR3 consists of 15 residues. CDR3 bases: TGTGCCAGCGGACGACTAGCGGGGAGCACCGGGGAGCTGTTTTTT. It yields the protein CASGRLAGSTGELFF. The full variable domain, rest sourced from reference TRBV11-2 and TRBJ2-2, is EAGVAQSPRYKIIEKRQSVAFWCNPISGHATLYWYQQILGQGPKLLIQFQNNGVVDDSQLPKDRFSAERLKGVDSTLKIQPAKLEDSAVYLCASGRLAGSTGELFFGEGSRLTVL.

This clone was seen a handful of times. This sequence joins TRBV4-2 and TRBJ2-1, with D possibly being TRBD1 (5 bases). V was shortened by 4 bases and J by 3 bases, with 16 bases between the two germline ends. The CDR3 runs 16 residues. CDR1 is LGHNA, CDR2 YNFKEQ, per germline. Here the CDR3 DNA reads TGTGCCAGCAGCCGCGGTGGGCAGGGCCTCTACAATGAGCAGTTCTTC. Translated: CASSRGGQGLYNEQFF.

As DNA, the CDR3 is TGTGCCAGCAGCTTGCGGGGTAGTCAAGAGACCCAGTACTTC. It translates to CASSLRGSQETQYF. This rearrangement joins TRBV5-8 to TRBJ2-5, with D tentatively TRBD2 (5 bases). Germline V gene sequence: CDR1 SGHTS, CDR2 YDEGEE. The CDR3 is 14 residues long. The ends were cut back, 1 base at V and 2 bases at J, with 9 bases in the middle.

The chain combines TRBV10-3 with TRBJ1-1; 7 bases match TRBD1. CDR1 and CDR2 from the germline V gene are ENHRY and SYGVKD. V shed 3 bases and J 6 bases; nucleotides not matched to a gene: 10. The length of the CDR3 is 15 residues. Here the CDR3 reads CAISDPTGKFSEAFF. CDR3 nucleotides: TGTGCCATCAGTGATCCGACAGGGAAGTTCTCTGAAGCTTTCTTT.

The genes are TRBV10-3 and TRBJ1-4; D gene ambiguous. The V and J ends lost 4 bases and 4 bases respectively, with 7 bases between them. From germline, CDR1 is ENHRY and CDR2 SYGVKD. This CDR3 is 13 amino acids long. The CDR3 DNA follows: TGTGCCATCAGTGGACGGGATAATGAAAAACTGTTTTTT. It codes for CAISGRDNEKLFF.

This sequence joins TRBV5-1 and TRBJ2-1; perhaps TRBD1 as D (7 bases). V shed 4 bases and J shed 0 bases, with 11 bases lying between them. The CDR3 runs to 15 residues. Germline CDR1 SGHRS, CDR2 YFSETQ. CDR3 nucleotides: TGCGCCAGCAGCGGCCAGGGGGGCTCCTACAATGAGCAGTTCTTC. Its protein product is CASSGQGGSYNEQFF.

This chain joins TRBV5-6 and TRBJ2-7, with TRBD1 identical over 7 bases. J was trimmed by 5 bases and V by 3 bases; bases with no gene match: 8. Germline CDR1 and CDR2: SGHDT and YYEEEE. CDR3 length: 14 amino acids. CDR3 amino acids: CASSYKQGKDEQYF. The CDR3 DNA reads as TGTGCCAGCAGCTATAAACAGGGGAAGGACGAGCAGTACTTC.

The genes are TRBV3-1 (or the pseudogene TRBV3-2) and TRBJ1-4; D possibly corresponds to TRBD1 (6 bases). The CDR3 is 15 amino acids. Germline V gene lookup returns CDR1 LGHDT and CDR2 YNNKEL (reference sequence). Between the trimmed V and J ends, which lost 1 base and 4 bases, there was a span of 10 bases. The CDR3 region is CASSQVTGYNEKLFF. CDR3 nucleotides: TGTGCCAGCAGCCAAGTTACAGGGTATAATGAAAAACTGTTTTTT.

The CDR3 sequence: CASSEINYYNEQFF. CDR3 bases: TGTGCCAGCAGTGAAATCAACTACTACAATGAGCAGTTCTTC. The chain is built from TRBV6-1 and TRBJ2-1, with D unclear. The CDR3 loop spans 14 amino acids. V shed 2 bases and J shed 3 bases, with 8 bases lying between them. CDR1 and CDR2 (germline): MNHNS, SASEGT.